This entry lists 27 T cell receptor beta chains sequenced from one sample in a study of long-term antiretroviral therapy in people with HIV (dated by TCRdb to the early 2020s). Sequencing of the TRB variable region was done with the immunoSEQ hsTCRB v3.0 assay at survey level resolution. TCRdb holds this immuneACCESS table with in-frame rearrangements only. Some clones are missing; in checked studies, unresolved V genes explain under half, and the rest has no known cause. This sample has 15,000 to 20,000 clones in its table, and roughly nine tenths of those were observed once. Approximately 10% of the sample is held by the ten biggest clonotypes. Specimen: unsorted PBMCs, collected 0.5 years after starting antiretroviral therapy. These receptors were taken from a man aged 35 to 55 with HIV.

V is TRBV5-4 and J is TRBJ1-4; D is possibly TRBD1 (6 bases). This CDR3 is 14 amino acids long. Germline assignment: CDR1 SGHNT and CDR2 YYREEE (reference sequence). V was pared by 0 bases and J by 7 bases, with 10 bases between. CDR3 amino acids: CASSLVGAGEKLFF. The CDR3 DNA sequence: TGTGCCAGCAGCTTGGTGGGGGCCGGTGAAAAACTGTTTTTT. The entire variable domain, with the rest obtained from reference TRBV5-4 and TRBJ1-4, is as follows: ETGVTQSPTHLIKTRGQQVTLRCSSQSGHNTVSWYQQALGQGPQFIFQYYREEENGRGNFPPRFSGLQFPNYSSELNVNALELDDSALYLCASSLVGAGEKLFFGSGTQLSVL.

Here the CDR3 reads CASSVEGGPQETQYF. CDR3 coding DNA: TGTGCCAGCAGCGTAGAGGGAGGGCCGCAAGAGACCCAGTACTTC. This sequence joins TRBV9 and TRBJ2-5; 7 bases agree with TRBD2. Germline V gives CDR1 SGDLS, CDR2 YYNGEE. This CDR3 contains 15 residues. The junction had 4 bases not matched to a gene; V was cut back by 0 bases and J by 2 bases.

The chain joins TRBV2 to TRBJ1-1; D perhaps matches TRBD1 (6 bases). This CDR3 comprises 14 residues. Trimming removed 7 bases from V and 7 bases from J, with 19 bases in between. CDR1 and CDR2 (germline): SNHLY, FYNNEI. CDR3: CASKSRQGRGEAFF. The CDR3 nucleotides are TGTGCCAGCAAGTCCCGCCAGGGGCGAGGTGAAGCTTTCTTT. Together with reference TRBV2 and TRBJ1-1, the CDR3 gives the full variable domain: EPEVTQTPSHQVTQMGQEVILRCVPISNHLYFYWYRQILGQKVEFLVSFYNNEISEKSEIFDDQFSVERPDGSNFTLKIRSTKLEDSAMYFCASKSRQGRGEAFFGQGTRLTVV.

J is TRBJ1-1 and V is TRBV28, with no clear D. CDR3 length: 13 amino acids. Trimming removed 4 bases at V and 4 bases at J, with 10 bases between. Germline CDR1 and CDR2: MDHEN and SYDVKM. The CDR3 is CASSYGRSTEAFF. The CDR3 DNA reads TGTGCCAGCAGTTACGGACGGTCCACTGAAGCTTTCTTT.

V and J are TRBV21-1 and TRBJ2-7; no check of the table's D call, TRBD1, against the DNA was made. TRBV21-1 is termed a pseudogene. The CDR3 runs to 15 residues. The CDR3 DNA sequence: TGTGCCAGCAGCGACCGGGACAGGGGGTCCCACGAGCAGTACTTC. Residues: CASSDRDRGSHEQYF.

V usage is TRBV19 and J usage is TRBJ2-3; 11 bases map to TRBD2. This CDR3 has 17 residues. CDR1 is LNHDA, CDR2 SQIVND, per germline (reference sequence). With 3 bases clipped from V and 2 bases from J, the junction kept 7 bases outside the gene matches. CDR3 protein: CASSIRGTSGHTDTQYF. CDR3 nucleotides: TGTGCCAGTAGTATCAGAGGGACTAGCGGCCACACAGATACGCAGTATTTT.

V is TRBV13 and J is TRBJ2-7, with 8 bases aligning to TRBD2. The length of the CDR3 is 15 residues. J was trimmed by 6 bases and V by 5 bases; bases with no gene match: 12. Germline CDR1 is PRHDT and CDR2 is FYEKMQ (reference sequence). This CDR3 reads CASSLRGSGVIEQYF. The CDR3 DNA is TGTGCCAGCAGCCTCCGGGGTAGCGGGGTGATCGAGCAGTACTTC.

This clone was observed a handful of times. The chain carries TRBV14 and TRBJ1-2; D uncertain. Trimming stripped 0 bases from V and 4 bases from J, with 6 bases between. CDR3 length: 13 amino acids. Germline assignment: CDR1 SGHDN and CDR2 FVKESK. CDR3 sequence (DNA): TGTGCCAGCAGCCAAGACCCAGTCTATGGCTACACCTTC. This sequence encodes CASSQDPVYGYTF. Variable domain in full (rest from reference TRBV14 and TRBJ1-2): EAGVTQFPSHSVIEKGQTVTLRCDPISGHDNLYWYRRVMGKEIKFLLHFVKESKQDESGMPNNRFLAERTGGTYSTLKVQPAELEDSGVYFCASSQDPVYGYTFGSGTRLTVV.

The gene calls are TRBV2 and TRBJ2-5; D gene uncertain. This CDR3 spans 14 amino acids. Germline CDR1 is SNHLY and CDR2 is FYNNEI. V lost 4 bases to trimming and J lost 1 base, with 10 bases between them. CDR3 sequence: CASSGRLPQETQYF. In nucleotides, the CDR3 is TGTGCCAGCAGTGGGAGACTTCCCCAAGAGACCCAGTACTTC.

This chain uses TRBV7-2 with TRBJ2-1; 7 positions agree with TRBD2. Germline trimming cut 5 bases from V and 6 bases from J; bases unmatched to any gene: 16. This CDR3 is built from 17 residues. Germline assignment: CDR1 SGHTA and CDR2 FQGNSA. CDR3 residues: CASSPGIAGFRVNEQFF. CDR3 DNA: TGTGCCAGCAGCCCCGGGATAGCGGGTTTTAGGGTCAATGAGCAGTTCTTC.

The chain links TRBV5-1 to TRBJ2-6; no definite D call. Germline CDR1 is SGHRS and CDR2 is YFSETQ. V was shortened by 4 bases and J by 2 bases, with 10 bases between the two germline ends. The CDR3 is 15 amino acids. CDR3 residues: CASSPIQAGANVLTF. In DNA, the CDR3 is TGCGCCAGCAGCCCCATCCAGGCTGGGGCCAACGTCCTGACTTTC.

V and J are TRBV5-1 and TRBJ2-1; TRBD2 agrees at 7 bases. Germline V CDR1 and CDR2: SGHRS, YFSETQ. This CDR3 is 18 amino acids long. The junction had 13 bases not matched to a gene; V was cut back by 4 bases and J by 0 bases. The CDR3 region is CASSHPPGGGPSYNEQFF. The CDR3 bases are TGCGCCAGCAGCCACCCACCTGGGGGAGGGCCCTCCTACAATGAGCAGTTCTTC.

This chain joins TRBV27 and TRBJ2-5; a possible D gene is TRBD1 (5 bases). V lost 7 bases, J lost 0 bases, and 12 bases lay in between. The CDR3 consists of 14 residues. Germline V gene lookup returns CDR1 MNHEY and CDR2 SMNVEV (reference sequence). The CDR3 DNA sequence: TGTGCCAGCAAAGGGGCGCGCTACCAAGAGACCCAGTACTTC. This translates into CASKGARYQETQYF.

The gene calls are TRBV6-5 and TRBJ2-3; no clear D. Germline values: CDR1 MNHEY, CDR2 SVGAGI. V dropped 6 bases and J dropped 2 bases, with 9 bases sitting between them. The CDR3 loop spans 13 amino acids. The CDR3 spells CASRPEVTDTQYF. The CDR3 DNA is TGTGCCAGCAGGCCCGAAGTCACAGATACGCAGTATTTT.

The CDR3 reads CASRESTGLRSPLHF. For the CDR3, the DNA is TGTGCCAGCAGGGAATCGACAGGGTTGAGATCACCCCTCCACTTT. This chain uses TRBV6-1 with TRBJ1-6; 7 bases fit TRBD1. From germline, CDR1 is MNHNS and CDR2 SASEGT. V trimming: 6 bases; J trimming: 10 bases; junction bases outside the gene matches: 12. CDR3 length equals 15 residues.

The V and J genes are TRBV7-2 and TRBJ2-2; D is undetermined. Germline V gives CDR1 SGHTA, CDR2 FQGNSA. V lost 1 base and J 0 bases, leaving 6 bases between the germline ends. The CDR3 extends over 15 amino acids. CDR3 sequence: CASSLVQSNTGELFF. CDR3 bases: TGTGCCAGCAGCTTAGTCCAATCGAACACCGGGGAGCTGTTTTTT.

This sequence joins TRBV5-6 and TRBJ2-3, with D perhaps assigned TRBD1 or TRBD2 (6 bases each). The CDR3 contains 17 residues. Germline V gives CDR1 SGHDT, CDR2 YYEEEE. V lost 1 base and J 4 bases, leaving 19 bases between the germline ends. The chain's CDR3 is CASSLYYREVIADTQYF. The CDR3 nucleotides read TGTGCCAGCAGCTTGTATTACAGGGAGGTTATCGCAGATACGCAGTATTTT. The full variable domain, with the rest looked up from reference TRBV5-6 and TRBJ2-3, is DAGVTQSPTHLIKTRGQQVTLRCSPKSGHDTVSWYQQALGQGPQFIFQYYEEEERQRGNFPDRFSGHQFPNYSSELNVNALLLGDSALYLCASSLYYREVIADTQYFGPGTRLTVL.

This clone is a singleton in its sample. The gene calls are TRBV2 and TRBJ2-3; a weak D match, TRBD2 (7 bases). Germline V CDR1 and CDR2: SNHLY, FYNNEI. This CDR3 is 15 amino acids long. Trimming stripped 8 bases from V and 5 bases from J, with 20 bases between. The CDR3 region is CASSYVGGPGDTQYF. The CDR3 bases are TGTGCCAGCTCTTACGTCGGGGGGCCTGGAGATACGCAGTATTTT.

This clone occurred a few times. V and J are TRBV30 and TRBJ1-1; D gene uncertain. The CDR3 sequence is 11 residues long. Looked up from germline, CDR1 is GTSNPN and CDR2 is SVGIG (reference sequence). V lost 3 bases to trimming and J lost 4 bases, with 6 bases between them. CDR3 amino acids: CAWSDFTEAFF. CDR3 in DNA: TGTGCCTGGAGCGACTTCACTGAAGCTTTCTTT.

V usage is TRBV7-9 and J usage is TRBJ2-1; 11 bases fit TRBD2. V lost 4 bases and J lost 3; bases outside the gene matches: 5. This CDR3 region has 16 residues. Germline V CDR1 and CDR2: SEHNR, FQNEAQ (reference sequence). The CDR3 bases are TGTGCCAGCAGCTCACGAGGGACTAGCGGCTACAATGAGCAGTTCTTC. As protein: CASSSRGTSGYNEQFF.

This chain joins TRBV7-8 and TRBJ2-3, with 8 positions matching TRBD2. Germline V CDR1 and CDR2: SGHVS, FQNEAQ. The CDR3 runs to 15 residues. V lost 5 bases, J lost 2 bases, and 6 bases stayed unmatched. Here the CDR3 reads CASSPLAGNTDTQYF. DNA of the CDR3: TGTGCCAGCAGCCCGTTAGCGGGAAACACAGATACGCAGTATTTT.

The rearrangement links TRBV5-4 to TRBJ2-7; D is unclear. The germline V gene encodes CDR1 SGHNT and CDR2 YYREEE (reference sequence). CDR3 length: 12 residues. V lost 1 base and J lost 6, with 8 bases in between. CDR3 sequence reads: CASSLPGREQYF. CDR3 DNA: TGTGCCAGCAGCTTGCCTGGGCGCGAGCAGTACTTC.

The chain couples TRBV25-1 to TRBJ2-1, with TRBD1 identical over 8 bases. Unmatched junction bases numbered 10, after V lost 6 bases and J lost 0 bases. This CDR3 is built from 17 residues. Germline CDR1 reads MGHDK; CDR2 reads SYGVNS. The CDR3 is CASRPPEGTGSYNEQFF. The CDR3 DNA follows: TGTGCCAGCAGGCCCCCTGAGGGGACAGGCTCCTACAATGAGCAGTTCTTC.

The genes are TRBV11-2 and TRBJ2-7; D uncertain. The CDR3 totals 12 residues. CDR1 and CDR2 from the germline V gene are SGHAT and FQNNGV. V lost 3 bases and J lost 7, with 10 bases in between. The CDR3, as DNA: TGTGCCAGCAGCTTCGGCCCCCAGGAGCAGTACTTC. It is translated as CASSFGPQEQYF.

The genes are TRBV19 and TRBJ2-7; no clear D. The CDR3 is 15 residues long. Trimming cost V 5 bases and J 3 bases, with 17 bases left between them. CDR1 LNHDA and CDR2 SQIVND come from the germline V gene (reference sequence). The CDR3 DNA reads TGTGCCAGTAGTGTTCAATCGACCGGGCGCTACGAGCAGTACTTC. Amino acids: CASSVQSTGRYEQYF.

The chain carries TRBV7-3 and TRBJ2-5, with 12 nucleotides matching TRBD2. V lost 2 bases to trimming and J lost 5 bases; unmatched junction nucleotides: 6. Germline V gives CDR1 SGHTA, CDR2 FQGTGA. This CDR3 region has 16 residues. DNA for the CDR3: TGTGCCAGCAGCTTAGCACTAGCGGGAGGTACGGAGACCCAGTACTTC. It specifies CASSLALAGGTETQYF.

This chain connects TRBV5-5 to TRBJ2-7; 12 bases agree with TRBD2. V was clipped by 0 bases and J by 5 bases; unmatched bases: 18. Germline loops: CDR1 SGHKS, CDR2 YYEKEE (reference sequence). The CDR3 is 20 residues long. CDR3 sequence: CASSLVGLAGFSFSFDEQYF. CDR3 in DNA: TGTGCCAGCAGCTTGGTAGGACTAGCGGGGTTTTCCTTCAGCTTTGACGAGCAGTACTTC.